This T cell receptor (beta chain) was sequenced during a study of CD8+ T cells in alopecia areata. About the study: The drug, tofacitinib, lasted 6 to 18 months, followed by 6 months off drug. Points from the study as a whole: Clonality in lesional scalp, especially alopecia totalis/universalis, exceeded that of normal scalp.

Treatment described: oral pan-JAK inhibitor, 5-10 mg twice daily. PBMC-derived CD4+ and CD8+ T cells were sorted. Germline CDR1 is SGHRS and CDR2 is YFSETQ. The CDR3 runs to 14 residues. J was trimmed by 4 bases and V by 4 bases; bases with no gene match: 7. cDNA reverse transcribed from extracted RNA served as the sequencing template. The data were produced by immunoSEQ multiplex PCR, yet TCRdb's version contains in-frame clones alone and is incomplete. The sample has nearly 95,000 clones, just over 70% seen once; the top ten hold 15% to 20%. To note about this clone: Its antigen is not known.

The specimen was CD8+ T cells sorted from blood, collected around week 46, from a patient treated with tofacitinib. J is TRBJ1-1 and V is TRBV5-1; 7 bases match TRBD1. The clonotype was recovered from a human donor with alopecia areata. The CDR3 coding sequence is TGCGCCAGCAGCACCGACAGGGCAGGCACTGAAGCTTTCTTT. Its translation is CASSTDRAGTEAFF.